The 12 T cell receptor beta chains below all came from one sample that was sequenced in a study of synovial regulatory T cells in juvenile arthritis. Only in-frame clones appear in the TCRdb table, and some are missing; sequencing was by immunoSEQ multiplex PCR. Recorded for this sample: roughly 9,900 clones. Sample: Treg cells from blood. Described subset: remaining (HLA-DR-negative) circulating blood Treg cells. The receptors shown here come from a donor between 2 and 29 years old with juvenile idiopathic arthritis.

This rearrangement joins TRBV28 to TRBJ2-5; the TCRdb D gene call, TRBD1, has no DNA to confirm it. In germline, CDR1 is MDHEN, CDR2 SYDVKM. This CDR3 has 14 residues. No DNA has been recorded. CDR3: CASRGYDRVETQYF.

V and J are TRBV4-1 and TRBJ1-1. The CDR3 is made up of 15 amino acids. This entry has no DNA. Germline CDR1 is MGHRA and CDR2 is YSYEKL. The CDR3 loop reads CASSQGHMGGTEAFF.

This rearrangement joins TRBV19 to TRBJ2-1; absent DNA, TCRdb's TRBD1 call cannot be checked. CDR3 length: 13 residues. The nucleotide record is missing. Looked up from germline, CDR1 is LNHDA and CDR2 is SQIVND (reference sequence). The chain's CDR3 is CASSITGGNEQFF.

V gene TRBV15 combines with J gene TRBJ1-5; the D gene TCRdb calls, TRBD1, cannot be checked with no DNA. In germline, CDR1 is LNHNV, CDR2 YYDKDF (reference sequence). The CDR3 runs to 17 residues. No DNA is recorded. CDR3 loop: CATSSTSGWWSNQPQHF.

J is TRBJ1-1 and V is TRBV7-9. From germline, CDR1 is SEHNR and CDR2 FQNEAQ (reference sequence). This CDR3 comprises 13 residues. The entry carries no DNA sequence. CDR3 loop: CASSYGTITEAFF.

The chain employs TRBV11-1 and TRBJ2-1; TCRdb's D call, TRBD2, is unchecked because there is no DNA. The CDR3 spans 15 residues. DNA is not on record. Germline loops: CDR1 SGHAT, CDR2 FQDESV (reference sequence). Here the CDR3 reads CASSLAGLLYNEQFF.

The chain employs TRBV19 and TRBJ2-7; TCRdb's D call of TRBD1 is untestable without DNA. The V gene's germline CDR1 is LNHDA and CDR2 SQIVND (reference sequence). The CDR3 length is 13 residues. This entry has no DNA. The CDR3 sequence: CASSIEEGAGQYF.

CDR3 amino acids: CASSFSRSNQPQHF. This chain uses TRBV5-8 with TRBJ1-5. CDR3 length equals 14 residues. The record lacks a DNA sequence. The germline gives CDR1 SGHTS, CDR2 YDEGEE. The full variable domain, its missing parts supplied by reference TRBV5-8 and TRBJ1-5, is EAGVTQSPTHLIKTRGQQATLRCSPISGHTSVYWYQQALGLGLQFLLWYDEGEERNRGNFPPRFSGRQFPNYSSELNVNALELEDSALYLCASSFSRSNQPQHFGDGTRLSIL.

The chain recombines TRBV5-1 with TRBJ1-2. In germline, CDR1 is SGHRS, CDR2 YFSETQ. The CDR3 loop spans 12 amino acids. No DNA accompanies this entry. CDR3 amino acids: CASSIGRAGYTF.

The CDR3 loop reads CASSDVTNKNIQYF. This chain links TRBV5-6 with TRBJ2-4. Germline CDR1 and CDR2: SGHDT and YYEEEE. The CDR3 is 14 residues long. The nucleotide record is missing.

The V gene is TRBV5-6, the J gene TRBJ2-7. Germline V gene data show CDR1 as SGHDT and CDR2 as YYEEEE. The CDR3 runs 15 residues. No nucleotide data were recorded. The CDR3 spells CASSPDFDGGGEQYF.

This chain connects TRBV25-1 to TRBJ2-7; TCRdb proposes TRBD2, but this gene call is untestable without DNA. The CDR3 is 15 residues long. DNA is not on record. The V gene's germline CDR1 is MGHDK and CDR2 SYGVNS. The CDR3 loop is CASSETVLAGYEQYF.